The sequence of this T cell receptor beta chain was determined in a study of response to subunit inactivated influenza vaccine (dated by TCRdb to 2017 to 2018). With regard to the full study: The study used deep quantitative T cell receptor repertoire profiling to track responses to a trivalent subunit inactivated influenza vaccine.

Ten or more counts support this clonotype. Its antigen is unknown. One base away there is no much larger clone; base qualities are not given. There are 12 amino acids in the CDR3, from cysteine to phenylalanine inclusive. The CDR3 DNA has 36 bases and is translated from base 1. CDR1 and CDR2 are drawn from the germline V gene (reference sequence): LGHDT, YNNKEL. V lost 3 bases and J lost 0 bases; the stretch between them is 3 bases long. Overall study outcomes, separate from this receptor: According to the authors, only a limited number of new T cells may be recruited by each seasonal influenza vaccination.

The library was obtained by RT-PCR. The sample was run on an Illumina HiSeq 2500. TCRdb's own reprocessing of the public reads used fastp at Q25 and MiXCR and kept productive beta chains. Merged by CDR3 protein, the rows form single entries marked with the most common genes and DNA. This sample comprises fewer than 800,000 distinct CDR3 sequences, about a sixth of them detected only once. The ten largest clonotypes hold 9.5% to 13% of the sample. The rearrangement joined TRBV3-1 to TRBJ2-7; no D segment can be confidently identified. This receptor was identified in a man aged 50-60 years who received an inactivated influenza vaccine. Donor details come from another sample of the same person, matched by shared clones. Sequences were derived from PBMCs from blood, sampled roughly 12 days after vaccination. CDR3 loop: CASSQSSYEQYF. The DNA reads TGTGCCAGCAGCCAGAGCTCCTACGAGCAGTACTTC.